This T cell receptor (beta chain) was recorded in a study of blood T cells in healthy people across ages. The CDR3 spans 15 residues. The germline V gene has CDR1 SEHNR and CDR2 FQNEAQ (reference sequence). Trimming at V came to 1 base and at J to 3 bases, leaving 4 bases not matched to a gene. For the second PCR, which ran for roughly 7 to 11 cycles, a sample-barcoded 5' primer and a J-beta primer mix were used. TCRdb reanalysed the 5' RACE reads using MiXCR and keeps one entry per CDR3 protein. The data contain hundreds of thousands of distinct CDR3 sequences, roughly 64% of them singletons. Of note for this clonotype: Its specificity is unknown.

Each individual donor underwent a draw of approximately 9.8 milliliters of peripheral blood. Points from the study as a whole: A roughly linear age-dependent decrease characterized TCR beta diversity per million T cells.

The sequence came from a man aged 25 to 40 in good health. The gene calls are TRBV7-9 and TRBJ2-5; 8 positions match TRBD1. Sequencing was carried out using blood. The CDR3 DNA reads TGTGCCAGCAGCTTAGGGGACAGGAATGAAGAGACCCAGTACTTC. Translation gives CASSLGDRNEETQYF.